A single sample is the source of the 11 T cell receptor beta chains below, sequenced in a study of CD8 T cells in Susac syndrome. Roughly 0.45 to 1 ug RNA was reverse transcribed with random hexamers. TCRdb independently ran MiXCR on the immunoSEQ multiplex PCR reads; one entry per CDR3 protein. In the table there are approximately 130,000 distinct CDR3 sequences, 94% of which are singletons. Specimen: CD4+ T cells from PBMCs. All receptors come from a human donor in good health.

CDR3 bases: TGTGCCAGCAGGACAATGGGACGGAACACCGGGGAGCTGTTTTTT. Translated, it gives CASRTMGRNTGELFF. The chain recombines TRBV28 with TRBJ2-2; D tentatively fits TRBD1 or TRBD2 (5 bases each). This CDR3 has 15 amino acids. V gave up 6 bases and J gave up 1 base, with 12 bases separating them. The germline V gene encodes CDR1 MDHEN and CDR2 SYDVKM. Full variable domain (missing parts from reference TRBV28 and TRBJ2-2): DVKVTQSSRYLVKRTGEKVFLECVQDMDHENMFWYRQDPGLGLRLIYFSYDVKMKEKGDIPEGYSVSREKKERFSLILESASTNQTSMYLCASRTMGRNTGELFFGEGSRLTVL.

The chain employs TRBV7-2 and TRBJ2-1; tentatively, D is TRBD2 (5 bases). This CDR3 contains 14 residues. V was cut by 2 bases and J by 5 bases, with 10 bases left in between. Germline V gene lookup returns CDR1 SGHTA and CDR2 FQGNSA. The CDR3 protein is CASSLQAANNEQFF. The CDR3 DNA reads TGTGCCAGCAGCTTACAAGCGGCGAACAATGAGCAGTTCTTC. The full variable domain, its missing parts supplied by reference TRBV7-2 and TRBJ2-1, is GAGVSQSPSNKVTEKGKDVELRCDPISGHTALYWYRQSLGQGLEFLIYFQGNSAPDKSGLPSDRFSAERTGGSVSTLTIQRTQQEDSAVYLCASSLQAANNEQFFGPGTRLTVL.

J is TRBJ2-7 and V is TRBV25-1, with TRBD1 identical over 8 bases. Germline-derived CDR1 and CDR2 are MGHDK and SYGVNS. Losses at the gene ends were 7 bases for V and 5 bases for J; bases not matched to a gene: 4. The CDR3 spans 12 residues. CDR3 loop: CASTAGGNEQYF. The DNA for the CDR3 is TGTGCCAGCACTGCAGGGGGCAACGAGCAGTACTTC.

The V and J genes are TRBV29-1 and TRBJ2-4; 8 positions agree with TRBD1. The V gene's germline CDR1 is SQVTM and CDR2 ANQGSEA. The CDR3 sequence is 16 residues long. The V and J ends lost 7 bases and 6 bases, in that order; junction bases with no gene match: 17. The CDR3 bases are TGCAGCGCCGGGTCCCCCGGGACAGGAGGAGGAAACATTCAGTACTTC. Translation: CSAGSPGTGGGNIQYF.

The CDR3 DNA reads as TGTGCCAGCAGCCCCGGACAGCCATTTAACTATGGCTACACCTTC. This codes for CASSPGQPFNYGYTF. V usage is TRBV12-3 or TRBV12-4 and J usage is TRBJ1-2; perhaps TRBD1 as D (6 bases). Trimming stripped 6 bases from V and 1 base from J, with 15 bases between. The CDR3 is 15 residues long.

V and J are TRBV24-1 and TRBJ1-2; 10 nucleotides line up with TRBD1. Trimming cost V 4 bases and J 4 bases; bases outside gene matches: 5. Looked up from germline, CDR1 is KGHDR and CDR2 is SFDVKD. The CDR3 sequence is 15 residues long. The CDR3 region is CATSDGTGASYGYTF. As DNA, the CDR3 is TGTGCCACCAGTGACGGGACAGGGGCCTCCTATGGCTACACCTTC.

J is TRBJ2-1 and V is TRBV7-8; 10 bases align to TRBD2. The CDR3 is made up of 19 amino acids. Trimming at V came to 4 bases and at J to 2 bases, leaving 14 bases not matched to a gene. CDR1 SGHVS and CDR2 FQNEAQ come from the germline V gene. The CDR3 bases are TGTGCCAGCAGCTCCCCGACTAGCGGGTATCTTATGGCCTACAATGAGCAGTTCTTC. As protein: CASSSPTSGYLMAYNEQFF.

This clonotype was seen a single time. The CDR3 ends on some other residue instead of the conserved phenylalanine or tryptophan, so this is likely a read error. This chain links TRBV19 with TRBJ2-5, with D unclear. This CDR3 has 15 residues. The V end was cut by 3 bases, the J end by 6 bases, with 17 bases between. From germline, CDR1 is LNHDA and CDR2 SQIVND (reference sequence). The CDR3 here is CASSIDDWARQTQYL. The DNA of the CDR3 is TGTGCCAGTAGTATCGACGACTGGGCCAGGCAGACCCAGTACCTC.

With regard to this clonotype: At one end the junction does not follow the germline gene, possibly because of a read error. The V call is TRBV19, the J call TRBJ2-4, with TRBD2 identical over 11 bases. Germline V CDR1 and CDR2: LNHDA, SQIVND (reference sequence). The CDR3 contains 15 residues. DNA for the CDR3: TGTGCCAGCAGTACTAGCGGGAGTGCGATAAACATTCAGTACTTC. Encoded protein: CASSTSGSAINIQYF.

J is TRBJ1-2 and V is TRBV5-1; 8 bases map to TRBD1. CDR1 is SGHRS and CDR2 is YFSETQ in the germline V gene. The CDR3 is 14 amino acids. Germline trimming cut 2 bases from V and 2 bases from J; bases unmatched to any gene: 2. The CDR3 bases are TGCGCCAGCAGCTTCTGGGACAGGAACTATGGCTACACCTTC. As protein: CASSFWDRNYGYTF.

The CDR3 loop reads CASSLATGTKNIQYF. The CDR3 region has the DNA TGTGCCAGCAGCTTAGCGACGGGGACCAAAAACATTCAGTACTTC. This rearrangement joins TRBV7-2 to TRBJ2-4, with a tentative D call TRBD2 (5 bases). CDR1 is SGHTA, CDR2 FQGNSA, per germline. Trimming took 0 bases from V and 2 from J, leaving 8 bases between them. This CDR3 region has 15 residues.